This entry describes one T cell receptor beta chain. Some clones are missing from TCRdb's copy, which holds only in-frame ones; the method was immunoSEQ multiplex PCR. The sample shows tens of thousands of clones, roughly 93% of them seen only once. These data are taken from a study of T cell changes during pregnancy in multiple sclerosis. There are 11 residues in the CDR3. CDR1 is SGHDT, CDR2 YYEEEE, per germline. The V gene lost 2 bases and the J gene lost 7 bases, with 7 bases spanning the gap. This TCR was sampled from a female donor with multiple sclerosis, enrolled in a pregnancy study. The chain is built from TRBV5-6 and TRBJ2-7; D is possibly TRBD2 (6 bases). Sequenced material: peripheral blood, taken in the second trimester of pregnancy. Here the CDR3 reads CASSFGGEQYF. For the CDR3, the DNA is TGTGCCAGCAGCTTTGGGGGGGAGCAGTACTTC.